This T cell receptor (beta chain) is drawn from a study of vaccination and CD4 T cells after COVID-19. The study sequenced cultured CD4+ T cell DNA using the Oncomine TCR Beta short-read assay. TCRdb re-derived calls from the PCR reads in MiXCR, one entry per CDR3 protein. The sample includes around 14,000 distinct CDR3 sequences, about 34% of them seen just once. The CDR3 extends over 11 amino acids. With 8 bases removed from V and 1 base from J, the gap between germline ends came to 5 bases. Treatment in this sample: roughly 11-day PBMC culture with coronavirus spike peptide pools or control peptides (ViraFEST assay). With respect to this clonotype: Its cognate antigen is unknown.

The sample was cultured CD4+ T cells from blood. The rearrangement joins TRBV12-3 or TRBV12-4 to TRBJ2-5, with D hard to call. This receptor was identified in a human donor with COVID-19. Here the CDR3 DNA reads TGTGCCAGCGGAGTCCAAGAGACCCAGTACTTC. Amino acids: CASGVQETQYF.